The 27 T cell receptor beta chains listed next were all sequenced from one sample in a study of T cells in Graves' hyperthyroidism and ophthalmopathy. Authors of the study amplified TCR beta CDR3 regions from RNA transcripts. HTBI primers were employed in a first-round RT-PCR of the TCR CDR3. TCRdb reprocessed the multiplex PCR reads with MiXCR, giving one entry per CDR3 protein. The repertoire holds about 530,000 distinct CDR3 sequences, with more than 15% as singletons. The specimen was blood. The receptors shown here come from a young woman with Graves' ophthalmopathy.

This clonotype appeared many times. V usage is TRBV28 and J usage is TRBJ1-2, with 7 bases identical to TRBD1. Trimming removed 6 bases from V and 4 bases from J; junction bases left unmatched: 5. The CDR3 length is 13 residues. Germline values: CDR1 MDHEN, CDR2 SYDVKM. In DNA, the CDR3 is TGTGCCAGCAGCCTCACAGGGGCCTATGGCTACACCTTC. It specifies CASSLTGAYGYTF.

This clonotype was detected only a few times. The rearrangement links TRBV20-1 to TRBJ1-5; D gene uncertain. The germline gives CDR1 DFQATT, CDR2 SNEGSKA (reference sequence). The CDR3 spans 14 residues. V dropped 2 bases and J dropped 0 bases, with 8 bases sitting between them. CDR3 region: CSARNSLSNQPQHF. Here the CDR3 DNA reads TGCAGTGCTAGAAACAGCCTTAGCAATCAGCCCCAGCATTTT.

This clonotype was observed many times. The chain employs TRBV7-9 and TRBJ2-1; D may be TRBD2 (6 bases). V shed 5 bases and J shed 9 bases, with 14 bases lying between them. The CDR3 is 13 residues long. Germline V gene lookup returns CDR1 SEHNR and CDR2 FQNEAQ (reference sequence). CDR3 sequence: CASSPPGGSEQFF. The CDR3 DNA follows: TGTGCCAGCAGCCCACCTGGGGGGAGTGAGCAGTTCTTC.

In its sample, this clonotype was seen many times. CDR3: CSARDLGDWDEQFF. The CDR3 coding sequence is TGCAGTGCTAGAGATCTGGGGGATTGGGATGAGCAGTTCTTC. This chain links TRBV20-1 with TRBJ2-1; D may be TRBD1 or TRBD2 (5 bases each). This CDR3 comprises 14 residues. Trimming shortened V by 0 bases and J by 8 bases, and 14 bases separated the two germline ends. The germline V gene encodes CDR1 DFQATT and CDR2 SNEGSKA (reference sequence).

V gene TRBV20-1 combines with J gene TRBJ1-4, with a possible D match to TRBD1 (5 bases). Germline assignment: CDR1 DFQATT and CDR2 SNEGSKA (reference sequence). CDR3 size: 14 residues. V was cut by 2 bases and J by 4 bases, with 11 bases left in between. CDR3 sequence reads: CSARPWTSNEKLFF. The CDR3 nucleotides read TGCAGTGCTAGACCGTGGACAAGTAATGAAAAACTGTTTTTT.

CDR3 residues: CATSGTIGTDTDTQYF. The CDR3 DNA is TGTGCCACCAGTGGTACTATCGGGACAGACACAGATACGCAGTATTTT. This chain uses TRBV24-1 with TRBJ2-3; the match to TRBD1 covers 7 bases. The CDR3 spans 16 residues. J gave up 2 bases and V 5 bases, and 9 bases lay outside the gene matches. Per germline, CDR1 KGHDR and CDR2 SFDVKD.

This clonotype was seen more than once but under ten times. The chain employs TRBV5-1 and TRBJ1-4; unclear D gene. CDR1 is SGHRS, CDR2 YFSETQ, per germline. This CDR3 has 14 residues. V lost 4 bases and J lost 0, with 7 bases in between. The CDR3 DNA reads TGCGCCAGCAGCCCAACAACAACTAATGAAAAACTGTTTTTT. It encodes CASSPTTTNEKLFF. Filled out from reference TRBV5-1 and TRBJ1-4, the complete variable domain reads KAGVTQTPRYLIKTRGQQVTLSCSPISGHRSVSWYQQTPGQGLQFLFEYFSETQRNKGNFPGRFSGRQFSNSRSEMNVSTLELGDSALYLCASSPTTTNEKLFFGSGTQLSVL.

This clonotype was seen more than once but under ten times. J is TRBJ1-3 and V is TRBV7-2, with no clear D. The CDR3 length is 14 residues. The V gene lost 3 bases and the J gene lost 2 bases, with 8 bases spanning the gap. CDR1 SGHTA and CDR2 FQGNSA come from the germline V gene. The CDR3, as DNA: TGTGCCAGCAGCTTTCGACTCGCTGGAAACACCATATATTTT. It yields the protein CASSFRLAGNTIYF.

The table lists this clonotype with many counts. The CDR3 region is CASSLSWGRAEAFF. The CDR3 region has the DNA TGTGCCAGCAGTTTATCGTGGGGGAGGGCTGAAGCTTTCTTT. The genes are TRBV27 and TRBJ1-1, with D maybe TRBD1 (5 bases). Deletions cut 0 bases from V and 6 bases from J, with 11 bases between. This CDR3 region has 14 residues. Per the germline V gene, CDR1 is MNHEY and CDR2 is SMNVEV (reference sequence).

Only a few counts were recorded for this clonotype. V and J are TRBV15 and TRBJ1-1, with unresolved D. CDR1 and CDR2 from the germline V gene are LNHNV and YYDKDF (reference sequence). CDR3 length: 13 residues. Trimming took off 5 bases at V and 8 bases at J, with 15 bases between the two ends. CDR3 loop: CATSPLTGMEAFF. The CDR3 region has the DNA TGTGCCACCAGCCCTCTCACGGGAATGGAAGCTTTCTTT.

Regarding this clonotype: Given a much more abundant clone one base away, this may be a read error. The chain uses TRBV7-3 and TRBJ1-2, with 8 bases lining up with TRBD1. Looked up from germline, CDR1 is SGHTA and CDR2 is FQGTGA. This CDR3 contains 20 residues. The CDR3 DNA reads as TGTGCCAGCAGCTTAATTGGTGGGACCGGGACAGGACCCTCTAACTATGGCTGCACCTTC. As protein: CASSLIGGTGTGPSNYGCTF. Variable domain in full (rest from reference TRBV7-3 and TRBJ1-2): GAGVSQTPSNKVTEKGKYVELRCDPISGHTALYWYRQSLGQGPEFLIYFQGTGAADDSGLPNDRFFAVRPEGSVSTLKIQRTERGDSAVYLCASSLIGGTGTGPSNYGCTFGSGTRLTVV.

This clonotype was counted many times. The chain has TRBV11-2 and TRBJ2-7; the match to TRBD2 covers 7 bases. V lost 4 bases, J lost 3 bases, and 6 bases stayed unmatched. There are 14 residues in the CDR3. Germline values: CDR1 SGHAT, CDR2 FQNNGV. The CDR3 reads CASSSGREFYEQYF. The CDR3 coding sequence is TGTGCCAGCAGCTCTGGGAGGGAATTCTACGAGCAGTACTTC.

There are many counts of this clonotype. This chain links TRBV30 with TRBJ1-2, with 8 positions matching TRBD1. The CDR3 is 12 amino acids. Looked up from germline, CDR1 is GTSNPN and CDR2 is SVGIG (reference sequence). The trim removed 0 bases at V and 6 bases at J, leaving 0 bases unmatched. The CDR3 sequence: CAWSVQGDGYTF. CDR3 in DNA: TGTGCCTGGAGTGTACAGGGGGATGGCTACACCTTC.

This clonotype appeared a few times. The chain combines TRBV19 with TRBJ2-5, with 8 nucleotides matching TRBD2. This CDR3 comprises 15 residues. Germline CDR1 reads LNHDA; CDR2 reads SQIVND (reference sequence). The junction had 6 bases not matched to a gene; V was cut back by 6 bases and J by 0 bases. DNA for the CDR3: TGTGCCAGTAGCGGGGGGGCTACCAACCAAGAGACCCAGTACTTC. Translated: CASSGGATNQETQYF.

In its sample, this clonotype was seen many times. CDR3 coding DNA: TGTGCCAGCAAGAAAATATCTAGCGGGAGCGGAAATGAGCAGTTCTTC. Translated, it gives CASKKISSGSGNEQFF. J is TRBJ2-1 and V is TRBV2; 10 bases line up with TRBD2. CDR1 is SNHLY, CDR2 FYNNEI, per germline. This CDR3 spans 16 amino acids. With V trimmed by 7 bases and J by 7 bases, 13 bases remained unmatched.

This clonotype was seen a handful of times. The chain links TRBV28 to TRBJ2-3, with 7 nucleotides matching TRBD2. CDR3 length: 16 amino acids. With V trimmed by 6 bases and J by 2 bases, 11 bases remained unmatched. Germline-derived CDR1 and CDR2 are MDHEN and SYDVKM. The CDR3 nucleotides are TGTGCCAGCAGCCCGCCCCTAGCGGTGAACACAGATACGCAGTATTTT. It translates to CASSPPLAVNTDTQYF.

This clonotype has only a few counts. V gene TRBV5-1 combines with J gene TRBJ1-4; tentative D call: TRBD1 (6 bases). This CDR3 contains 16 residues. Deletions cut 4 bases from V and 0 bases from J, with 13 bases between. Germline V gives CDR1 SGHRS, CDR2 YFSETQ. CDR3 protein: CASSPSGAATNEKLFF. The CDR3 coding sequence is TGCGCCAGCAGCCCTTCGGGGGCAGCAACTAATGAAAAACTGTTTTTT. Variable domain in full (rest from reference TRBV5-1 and TRBJ1-4): KAGVTQTPRYLIKTRGQQVTLSCSPISGHRSVSWYQQTPGQGLQFLFEYFSETQRNKGNFPGRFSGRQFSNSRSEMNVSTLELGDSALYLCASSPSGAATNEKLFFGSGTQLSVL.

This clonotype was counted ten times or more. The CDR3 loop reads CATSRQSTGELFF. In nucleotides, the CDR3 is TGTGCCACCAGTCGACAGTCCACCGGGGAGCTGTTTTTT. The chain combines TRBV24-1 with TRBJ2-2, with a weak D call TRBD1 (5 bases). Trimming took 6 bases from V and 4 from J, leaving 8 bases between them. CDR1 is KGHDR and CDR2 is SFDVKD in the germline V gene. The CDR3 has 13 residues.

This clonotype was counted a few times. In DNA form, the CDR3 reads TGTGCCAGTAGTACCGGACAGGCGATGAACACTGAAGCTTTCTTT. Amino acid sequence: CASSTGQAMNTEAFF. The chain joins TRBV19 to TRBJ1-1, with 7 bases identical to TRBD1. CDR1 and CDR2 (germline): LNHDA, SQIVND (reference sequence). Trimming cost V 4 bases and J 0 bases; bases outside gene matches: 5. The CDR3 spans 15 residues.

This clonotype was observed at least ten times. The chain recombines TRBV7-9 with TRBJ2-3, with no clear D. CDR3 length: 17 amino acids. Deletions cut 1 base from V and 2 bases from J, with 16 bases between. Germline CDR1 is SEHNR and CDR2 is FQNEAQ (reference sequence). CDR3 DNA: TGTGCCAGCAGCTTAGATGCTCGGGCAATTATCACAGATACGCAGTATTTT. This gives the protein CASSLDARAIITDTQYF.

In the case of this clonotype: One end of the junction is discordant with germline, which a read error may explain. The V and J genes are TRBV27 and TRBJ2-5, with D tentatively TRBD1 or TRBD2 (5 bases each). Germline values: CDR1 MNHEY, CDR2 SMNVEV (reference sequence). This CDR3 is built from 14 residues. Here the CDR3 DNA reads TGTGCCATCAGTGCAATGGCAGGGAGAGAGACCCAGTACTTC. This gives the protein CAISAMAGRETQYF.

V usage is TRBV5-1 and J usage is TRBJ2-5, with TRBD1 matching 7 bases. V trimming: 4 bases; J trimming: 7 bases; junction bases outside the gene matches: 4. The CDR3 extends over 12 amino acids. Germline CDR1 SGHRS, CDR2 YFSETQ. The CDR3 sequence: CASSQAGGTQYF. DNA of the CDR3: TGCGCCAGCAGCCAAGCAGGGGGGACCCAGTACTTC.

This clonotype was detected many times. This chain links TRBV20-1 with TRBJ2-1; 8 positions match TRBD2. The J segment lost 6 bases and the V segment lost 0 bases, leaving 10 bases of the junction unmatched. The CDR3 has 16 residues. Germline V gene data show CDR1 as DFQATT and CDR2 as SNEGSKA (reference sequence). For the CDR3, the DNA is TGCAGTGCTAGAGATTCGGAGCGGGGGACAATCAATGAGCAGTTCTTC. Its translation: CSARDSERGTINEQFF.

This chain's CDR3 is CASSQDSRNTEAFF. CDR3 sequence (DNA): TGCGCCAGCAGCCAAGATTCTCGGAACACTGAAGCTTTCTTT. The chain joins TRBV4-1 to TRBJ1-1; D gene unclear. The V gene's germline CDR1 is MGHRA and CDR2 YSYEKL. V lost 0 bases and J 1 base, leaving 6 bases between the germline ends. The CDR3 has 14 amino acids.

A few counts support this clonotype. The chain recombines TRBV4-2 with TRBJ2-1, with a tentative D call TRBD1 (6 bases). CDR1 LGHNA and CDR2 YNFKEQ come from the germline V gene. The V gene lost 5 bases and the J gene lost 6 bases, with 14 bases spanning the gap. The CDR3 is 14 amino acids. DNA for the CDR3: TGTGCCAGCAGCTCAGTGGGGGCCTCCAATGAGCAGTTCTTC. Its protein product is CASSSVGASNEQFF.

This clonotype appeared many times. V and J are TRBV20-1 and TRBJ1-1; 9 positions agree with TRBD1. Germline loops: CDR1 DFQATT, CDR2 SNEGSKA (reference sequence). This CDR3 region has 14 residues. J was trimmed by 3 bases and V by 5 bases; bases with no gene match: 7. The CDR3 protein is CSALTGTGYTEAFF. In nucleotides, the CDR3 is TGCAGTGCTCTCACCGGGACAGGGTACACTGAAGCTTTCTTT.

Many counts were recorded for this clonotype. The chain carries TRBV12-3 or TRBV12-4 and TRBJ1-5; D uncertain. The CDR3 is made up of 15 amino acids. V was cut by 3 bases and J by 3 bases, with 12 bases left in between. This chain's CDR3 is CASSFGGRINQPQHF. Written as DNA, the CDR3 is TGTGCCAGCAGTTTCGGTGGGCGCATCAATCAGCCCCAGCATTTT.